The 27 T cell receptor beta chains below come from one sample, sequenced in a study of cytomegalovirus exposure and HLA in healthy donors. PCR was performed using 60 Vbeta and 13 Jbeta primers. The table came from immunoSEQ multiplex PCR; TCRdb's copy has only in-frame clones and leaves some out. The sample's table shows tens of thousands of clones. The sequenced material came from PBMCs. The receptors derive from a male donor in good health and CMV-seronegative.

The genes are TRBV28 and TRBJ1-2; D unresolved. CDR3 length: 10 amino acids. Trimming pared 6 bases from V and 3 bases from J, leaving 2 bases between. Germline V gene sequence: CDR1 MDHEN, CDR2 SYDVKM. The CDR3 protein is CASSDYGYTF. Written as DNA, the CDR3 is TGTGCCAGCAGCGACTATGGCTACACCTTC.

The V and J genes are TRBV7-9 and TRBJ2-1; 10 positions agree with TRBD2. The CDR3 contains 15 residues. With V trimmed by 3 bases and J by 9 bases, 8 bases remained unmatched. Germline CDR1 is SEHNR and CDR2 is FQNEAQ (reference sequence). The CDR3 coding sequence is TGTGCCAGCAGCTTCAGCCTAGCGGGAGCGGTTGAGCAGTTCTTC. Encoded protein: CASSFSLAGAVEQFF.

This chain joins TRBV29-1 and TRBJ1-1; D is perhaps TRBD1 (6 bases). The ends were cut back, 7 bases at V and 3 bases at J, with 12 bases in the middle. Per germline, CDR1 SQVTM and CDR2 ANQGSEA. This CDR3 has 12 residues. As DNA, the CDR3 is TGCAGCGGATACAGGGCCGACACTGAAGCTTTCTTT. This sequence encodes CSGYRADTEAFF.

V usage is TRBV13 and J usage is TRBJ2-2, with 7 bases identical to TRBD2. The CDR3 sequence is 18 residues long. Germline V gene data show CDR1 as PRHDT and CDR2 as FYEKMQ (reference sequence). V shed 4 bases and J 4 bases; nucleotides not matched to a gene: 15. The CDR3 is CASSSTSPAAGVTGELFF. As DNA, the CDR3 is TGTGCCAGCAGCTCCACGAGCCCCGCCGCGGGAGTCACCGGGGAGCTGTTTTTT. Complete variable domain (other parts from reference TRBV13 and TRBJ2-2): AAGVIQSPRHLIKEKRETATLKCYPIPRHDTVYWYQQGPGQDPQFLISFYEKMQSDKGSIPDRFSAQQFSDYHSELNMSSLELGDSALYFCASSSTSPAAGVTGELFFGEGSRLTVL.

The J gene is TRBJ2-3, the V gene TRBV30; D might be TRBD2 (6 bases). Trimming stripped 0 bases from V and 4 bases from J, with 26 bases between. Germline-derived CDR1 and CDR2 are GTSNPN and SVGIG (reference sequence). The CDR3 is 19 amino acids. In DNA, the CDR3 is TGTGCCTGGAGTGTACTTTGGCGGCGGCGGGATACTGGGTCAGATACGCAGTATTTT. Translated, it gives CAWSVLWRRRDTGSDTQYF.

V is TRBV6-5 and J is TRBJ2-7, with 11 bases identical to TRBD2. This CDR3 region has 15 residues. The germline V gene encodes CDR1 MNHEY and CDR2 SVGAGI. The V and J ends lost 5 bases and 0 bases, in that order; junction bases with no gene match: 3. CDR3 in amino acids: CASSLAGGPSYEQYF. CDR3 DNA sequence: TGTGCCAGCAGTCTAGCGGGGGGCCCCTCCTACGAGCAGTACTTC.

The V call is TRBV5-4, the J call TRBJ2-3; maybe TRBD2 (6 bases). CDR1 is SGHNT and CDR2 is YYREEE in the germline V gene (reference sequence). Trimming stripped 5 bases from V and 4 bases from J, with 17 bases between. This CDR3 is 15 amino acids long. As DNA, the CDR3 is TGTGCCAGCAGTCCAACCGGGACTCGAGCAGATACGCAGTATTTT. It is translated as CASSPTGTRADTQYF.

This rearrangement joins TRBV28 to TRBJ2-2; 14 bases map to TRBD2. CDR1 is MDHEN, CDR2 SYDVKM, per germline. This CDR3 spans 17 amino acids. J was trimmed by 5 bases and V by 5 bases; bases with no gene match: 7. In nucleotides, the CDR3 is TGTGCCAGCAGTCAAAGACTAGCGGGAGGGGGGACCGGGGAGCTGTTTTTT. Its protein product is CASSQRLAGGGTGELFF.

The chain employs TRBV28 and TRBJ2-1; 14 positions agree with TRBD2. Germline V gene data show CDR1 as MDHEN and CDR2 as SYDVKM. V was pared by 5 bases and J by 7 bases, with 7 bases of the junction left unmatched. The CDR3 runs 16 residues. The CDR3 DNA reads TGTGCCAGCAGTAGACTAGCGGGAGGGCCAAGGAATGAGCAGTTCTTC. Amino acid sequence: CASSRLAGGPRNEQFF. Drawing the rest from reference TRBV28 and TRBJ2-1, the complete variable domain is DVKVTQSSRYLVKRTGEKVFLECVQDMDHENMFWYRQDPGLGLRLIYFSYDVKMKEKGDIPEGYSVSREKKERFSLILESASTNQTSMYLCASSRLAGGPRNEQFFGPGTRLTVL.

This chain joins TRBV4-1 and TRBJ1-2; D call uncertain. This CDR3 comprises 13 residues. Trimming left V 3 bases short and J 6 bases short, with 11 bases between. From germline, CDR1 is MGHRA and CDR2 YSYEKL. CDR3 loop: CASSQSEPHGYTF. CDR3 DNA: TGCGCCAGCAGCCAGTCGGAGCCGCATGGCTACACCTTC.

The chain combines TRBV9 with TRBJ2-7, with 7 nucleotides matching TRBD1. There are 16 residues in the CDR3. The trim removed 0 bases at V and 3 bases at J, leaving 9 bases unmatched. Germline values: CDR1 SGDLS, CDR2 YYNGEE. The CDR3 is CASSVDPGQPFYEQYF. Here the CDR3 DNA reads TGTGCCAGCAGCGTAGACCCGGGACAGCCTTTCTACGAGCAGTACTTC.

The rearrangement links TRBV19 to TRBJ2-5; D gene unclear. Germline V gene sequence: CDR1 LNHDA, CDR2 SQIVND (reference sequence). Trimming took 6 bases from V and 5 from J, leaving 22 bases between them. The CDR3 length is 16 residues. DNA of the CDR3: TGTGCCAGTAGCCATCAGTCAGGAAGGTCTGGGGAGACCCAGTACTTC. Amino acid sequence: CASSHQSGRSGETQYF.

This chain's CDR3 is CASRSSSGTTYNEQFF. Here the CDR3 DNA reads TGTGCCAGCAGGTCCTCTTCCGGGACAACCTACAATGAGCAGTTCTTC. V is TRBV28 and J is TRBJ2-1; weak D call: TRBD1 (6 bases). V lost 6 bases and J lost 2, with 17 bases in between. The CDR3 runs 16 residues. Looked up from germline, CDR1 is MDHEN and CDR2 is SYDVKM.

The chain joins TRBV28 to TRBJ2-7; 8 bases are a match to TRBD2. Germline V gene sequence: CDR1 MDHEN, CDR2 SYDVKM. The CDR3 runs to 16 residues. Trimming took 6 bases from V and 0 from J; bases not matched to a gene: 10. The CDR3 DNA reads TGTGCCAGCAGCCCCCCGGGGGGGCGAAGCTCCTACGAGCAGTACTTC. This gives the protein CASSPPGGRSSYEQYF.

For this clone: Other DNA sequences from this sample encode an identical CDR3 as well. This CDR3 reads CASGPSSGSYTGELFF. As DNA, the CDR3 is TGTGCCAGCGGACCTAGTAGCGGCTCATACACCGGGGAGCTGTTTTTT. J is TRBJ2-2 and V is TRBV9, with D perhaps matching TRBD2 (6 bases). V lost 7 bases and J 3 bases, leaving 19 bases between the germline ends. Germline V gene lookup returns CDR1 SGDLS and CDR2 YYNGEE. The CDR3 loop spans 16 amino acids.

The V and J genes are TRBV4-1 and TRBJ1-2; D not certain. Germline V gene sequence: CDR1 MGHRA, CDR2 YSYEKL. Deletions cut 0 bases from V and 2 bases from J, with 10 bases between. CDR3 length: 15 amino acids. The CDR3 protein is CASSQDRGTNYGYTF. CDR3 DNA: TGCGCCAGCAGCCAAGATAGAGGTACCAACTATGGCTACACCTTC.

V gene TRBV29-1 combines with J gene TRBJ2-2; D is possibly TRBD2 (6 bases). V gave up 6 bases and J gave up 2 bases, with 16 bases separating them. The CDR3 has 15 residues. The V gene's germline CDR1 is SQVTM and CDR2 ANQGSEA. The CDR3 DNA reads as TGCAGCGTCTGGGCCAGGGAGGTCAACACCGGGGAGCTGTTTTTT. Translating gives CSVWAREVNTGELFF.

CDR3 protein: CASTGQGIPGELFF. The CDR3 DNA reads as TGTGCCAGTACTGGCCAGGGGATACCCGGGGAGCTGTTTTTT. The chain uses TRBV19 and TRBJ2-2, with a weak D call TRBD1 (6 bases). Trimming pared 7 bases from V and 6 bases from J, leaving 15 bases between. Germline CDR1 reads LNHDA; CDR2 reads SQIVND (reference sequence). The CDR3 runs 14 residues.

The chain is built from TRBV19 and TRBJ1-2; 8 bases are a match to TRBD1. The CDR3 contains 15 residues. Germline CDR1 is LNHDA and CDR2 is SQIVND (reference sequence). V lost 1 base and J lost 4; bases outside the gene matches: 5. The CDR3 protein is CASSIGTGRTYGYTF. CDR3 sequence (DNA): TGTGCCAGTAGTATAGGGACAGGGCGTACCTATGGCTACACCTTC.

V usage is TRBV9 and J usage is TRBJ1-1; 9 bases are a match to TRBD1. Germline CDR1 and CDR2: SGDLS and YYNGEE. After removal of 0 bases from V and 4 bases from J, the junction contained 7 bases not matched to a gene. There are 16 residues in the CDR3. CDR3 sequence: CASSVAGTGPSTEAFF. The CDR3 coding sequence is TGTGCCAGCAGCGTAGCTGGGACAGGGCCGAGCACTGAAGCTTTCTTT.

This chain links TRBV5-6 with TRBJ1-4, with 10 bases matching TRBD1. V lost 0 bases, J lost 1 base, and 6 bases stayed unmatched. CDR1 and CDR2 (germline): SGHDT, YYEEEE. The CDR3 has 18 amino acids. In DNA form, the CDR3 reads TGTGCCAGCAGCTTGGAGACAGGGGGCGGAGAAACTAATGAAAAACTGTTTTTT. This gives the protein CASSLETGGGETNEKLFF.

For this clone: Other DNA sequences in this specimen translate into the identical CDR3. The CDR3 sequence: CASSVAGGKALSGANVLTF. CDR3 in DNA: TGTGCCAGCAGCGTAGCGGGGGGAAAAGCCCTATCTGGGGCCAACGTCCTGACTTTC. The rearrangement uses TRBV9 and TRBJ2-6; 7 bases are shared with TRBD2. The length of the CDR3 is 19 residues. With V trimmed by 0 bases and J by 1 base, 10 bases remained unmatched. CDR1 and CDR2 from the germline V gene are SGDLS and YYNGEE.

The CDR3: CASSSVTGASGYTF. The CDR3 coding sequence is TGTGCCAGCAGCTCCGTTACAGGGGCTAGCGGCTACACCTTC. The rearrangement links TRBV7-9 to TRBJ1-2, with 7 nucleotides matching TRBD1. Germline V gene data show CDR1 as SEHNR and CDR2 as FQNEAQ (reference sequence). The V and J ends lost 4 bases and 8 bases, in that order; junction bases with no gene match: 10. CDR3 length: 14 amino acids.

V gene TRBV23-1 combines with J gene TRBJ1-2; the D is unclear. TRBV23-1 counts as an open reading frame of uncertain function. This CDR3 is 14 amino acids long. Trimming took 7 bases from V and 4 from J, leaving 16 bases between them. As DNA, the CDR3 is TGCGCCAGCACGCGTGAGGGAACCTGCTATGGCTACACCTTC. This translates into CASTREGTCYGYTF.

The chain employs TRBV9 and TRBJ2-7; D may be TRBD2 (7 bases). CDR3 length: 13 amino acids. Germline-derived CDR1 and CDR2 are SGDLS and YYNGEE. Trimming shortened V by 0 bases and J by 7 bases, and 11 bases separated the two germline ends. The CDR3 protein is CASSVEGGGEQYF. CDR3 nucleotide sequence: TGTGCCAGCAGCGTAGAAGGGGGGGGTGAGCAGTACTTC.

This chain uses TRBV19 with TRBJ1-5; possibly TRBD1 for D (6 bases). Germline CDR1 reads LNHDA; CDR2 reads SQIVND (reference sequence). The CDR3 consists of 15 residues. V lost 5 bases, J lost 0 bases, and 11 bases lay in between. Here the CDR3 reads CASSGQRYSNQPQHF. In nucleotides, the CDR3 is TGTGCCAGTAGTGGACAGCGATATAGCAATCAGCCCCAGCATTTT.

The chain employs TRBV6-5 and TRBJ1-2, with a possible D match to TRBD1 (6 bases). Germline lookup yields CDR1 MNHEY and CDR2 SVGAGI. The CDR3 spans 12 residues. Trimming took 5 bases from V and 10 from J, leaving 14 bases between them. As DNA, the CDR3 is TGTGCCAGCAGTCCGAGGACAGACTACTACACCTTC. Its translation: CASSPRTDYYTF.